Presented here are 18 T cell receptor beta chains from one specimen sequenced in a study of post-analysis software for immune sequencing data. Unique-molecular-identifier-tagged TCR beta cDNA libraries were used. Each CDR3 protein is one row after TCRdb ran MiXCR on the PCR reads. Among roughly 540,000 distinct CDR3 sequences listed, about a third were seen once. Study findings and constraints: Patients showed TRBV5-6, TRBV5-1 and TRBV20-1 among a few TRBV segments more frequent than in controls.

Which antigens these TCRs recognize remains unknown. Sequenced: blood. Receptors originate from a girl under 18 with multiple sclerosis.

In regard to this clonotype: A junction end diverges from the germline sequence, so it may reflect a read error. The chain employs TRBV6-5 and TRBJ2-2; 8 bases map to TRBD2. This CDR3 is 13 amino acids long. CDR1 and CDR2 from the germline V gene are MNHEY and SVGAGI. The CDR3: CASSYRFGGERFF. The CDR3 DNA sequence: TGTGCCAGCAGTTATCGTTTCGGGGGGGAGCGGTTTTTT.

This clonotype turned up a few times. The J gene is TRBJ2-1, the V gene TRBV11-2; 8 bases are a match to TRBD1. V dropped 1 base and J dropped 8; count of bases not matched to a gene: 13. Germline CDR1 and CDR2: SGHAT and FQNNGV. This CDR3 has 17 residues. The CDR3 reads CASSLGGGRQGYHEQFF. The DNA of the CDR3 is TGTGCCAGCAGCTTAGGAGGGGGGAGACAGGGGTACCATGAGCAGTTCTTC.

V is TRBV6-5 and J is TRBJ2-4; D is unclear. Germline V gene lookup returns CDR1 MNHEY and CDR2 SVGAGI. This CDR3 comprises 16 residues. V was pared by 0 bases and J by 0 bases, with 9 bases between. The CDR3 sequence: CASSYSVSSAKNIQYF. In DNA form, the CDR3 reads TGTGCCAGCAGTTACTCGGTCAGCTCAGCCAAAAACATTCAGTACTTC.

The chain joins TRBV3-1 to TRBJ1-1, with D possibly being TRBD1 (6 bases). V lost 8 bases, J lost 3 bases, and 19 bases lay in between. This CDR3 is built from 15 residues. The germline V gene encodes CDR1 LGHDT and CDR2 YNNKEL (reference sequence). The DNA of the CDR3 is TGTGCCAGCTGCCGTCGGGACACCCTAGACACTGAAGCTTTCTTT. Translating gives CASCRRDTLDTEAFF.

The V and J genes are TRBV29-1 and TRBJ2-5; 10 bases align to TRBD1. Matching the DNA end better, TRBJ2-7 makes the J call doubtful. The CDR3 consists of 14 residues. Germline CDR1 SQVTM, CDR2 ANQGSEA. The DNA for the CDR3 is TGCAGCGTCGCCGCCGGACAGGGGGATTACGAGCAGTACTTC. Protein sequence: CSVAAGQGDYEQYF.

The chain combines TRBV19 with TRBJ2-1; the D is unclear. Germline assignment: CDR1 LNHDA and CDR2 SQIVND (reference sequence). Trimming took 4 bases from V and 8 from J, leaving 15 bases between them. The CDR3 has 14 amino acids. The CDR3 is CASSSVRNDYEQFF. CDR3 nucleotide sequence: TGTGCCAGTAGTAGCGTCAGGAACGACTATGAGCAGTTCTTC.

The chain recombines TRBV11-1 with TRBJ1-1; 7 positions match TRBD1. Per germline, CDR1 SGHAT and CDR2 FQDESV (reference sequence). V trimming: 4 bases; J trimming: 6 bases; junction bases outside the gene matches: 8. The CDR3 loop spans 14 amino acids. The CDR3 loop reads CASSWDRPRPEAFF. The CDR3 DNA is TGTGCCAGCAGCTGGGACAGACCGCGGCCTGAAGCTTTCTTT. The whole variable domain, remainder taken from reference TRBV11-1 and TRBJ1-1, is EAEVAQSPRYKITEKSQAVAFWCDPISGHATLYWYRQILGQGPELLVQFQDESVVDDSQLPKDRFSAERLKGVDSTLKIQPAELGDSAMYLCASSWDRPRPEAFFGQGTRLTVV.

The chain links TRBV12-3 or TRBV12-4 to TRBJ2-3; TRBD1 agrees at 8 bases. J lost 4 bases, V lost 6 bases, and 6 bases had no gene match. This CDR3 is 14 amino acids long. CDR3 coding DNA: TGTGCCAGCAGCATCGACAGGGGAGCAGATACGCAGTATTTT. Translated: CASSIDRGADTQYF.

The V call is TRBV20-1, the J call TRBJ2-5; TRBD2 might be the D (5 bases). With 6 bases removed from V and 5 bases from J, the gap between germline ends came to 19 bases. CDR3 length: 14 residues. In germline, CDR1 is DFQATT, CDR2 SNEGSKA (reference sequence). CDR3 nucleotide sequence: TGCAGTGCCGTACCCCCTTTGGCGGGTGAGACCCAGTACTTC. Translating gives CSAVPPLAGETQYF.

In its sample, this clonotype was seen a few times. The J gene is TRBJ2-7, the V gene TRBV20-1, with 10 bases lining up with TRBD1. Per germline, CDR1 DFQATT and CDR2 SNEGSKA (reference sequence). CDR3 length: 11 amino acids. Trimming took 5 bases from V and 6 from J; bases not matched to a gene: 1. CDR3 DNA: TGCAGTGCTTGGACAGGGGGCGAGCAGTACTTC. It encodes CSAWTGGEQYF.

The chain has TRBV20-1 and TRBJ1-2; TRBD1 agrees at 7 bases. Trimming at V came to 6 bases and at J to 3 bases, leaving 7 bases not matched to a gene. The CDR3 sequence is 13 residues long. Germline V lookup: CDR1 DFQATT, CDR2 SNEGSKA (reference sequence). CDR3 sequence (DNA): TGCAGTGCACGCGACAGGGCGGACTATGGCTACACCTTC. As protein: CSARDRADYGYTF.

Written as DNA, the CDR3 is TGTGCCAGCAGCCAAGATGTCTTACCTACAGATACGCAGTATTTT. Translating it yields CASSQDVLPTDTQYF. The chain has TRBV3-1 and TRBJ2-3; D ambiguous. Looked up from germline, CDR1 is LGHDT and CDR2 is YNNKEL (reference sequence). This CDR3 is built from 15 residues. Trimming left V 0 bases short and J 3 bases short, with 10 bases between.

This chain links TRBV6-1 with TRBJ2-7; D is ambiguous. Germline loops: CDR1 MNHNS, CDR2 SASEGT. The CDR3 is made up of 13 amino acids. V lost 6 bases and J lost 5, with 14 bases in between. In DNA form, the CDR3 reads TGTGCCAGCAGCGCCGGGCTCCGTGACGAGCAGTACTTC. Translation: CASSAGLRDEQYF.

This clonotype was recorded a few times. The V and J genes are TRBV6-4 and TRBJ2-6, with D maybe TRBD2 (6 bases). The V end was cut by 2 bases, the J end by 0 bases, with 17 bases between. CDR1 is MRHNA and CDR2 is SNTAGT in the germline V gene. The CDR3 consists of 19 residues. In DNA, the CDR3 is TGTGCCAGCAGTGACGGGCTAGCGTTGGGTCTCTCTGGGGCCAACGTCCTGACTTTC. This sequence encodes CASSDGLALGLSGANVLTF.

The chain employs TRBV2 and TRBJ1-6; 7 bases line up with TRBD1. The CDR3 has 13 residues. With V trimmed by 7 bases and J by 10 bases, 7 bases remained unmatched. CDR1 is SNHLY and CDR2 is FYNNEI in the germline V gene. This CDR3 is CASNKGAGSPLHF. CDR3 nucleotides: TGTGCCAGCAATAAGGGGGCCGGGTCACCCCTCCACTTT.

This chain connects TRBV20-1 to TRBJ2-3; a possible D gene is TRBD1 (5 bases). Trimming took off 0 bases at V and 1 base at J, with 20 bases between the two ends. This CDR3 is built from 18 residues. Germline V gene data show CDR1 as DFQATT and CDR2 as SNEGSKA (reference sequence). The CDR3 region has the DNA TGCAGTGCTAGAGATTTAAGCAGGGTAAATTATGGCACAGATACGCAGTATTTT. Its translation is CSARDLSRVNYGTDTQYF.

A few counts support this clonotype. The chain recombines TRBV5-1 with TRBJ1-2, with no clear D. The CDR3 consists of 14 residues. Trimming shortened V by 3 bases and J by 4 bases, and 13 bases separated the two germline ends. Germline CDR1 and CDR2: SGHRS and YFSETQ. The CDR3 DNA is TGCGCCAGCAGCTACGCCAAAGAGACCTATGGCTACACCTTC. Protein: CASSYAKETYGYTF.

The J gene is TRBJ1-4, the V gene TRBV6-1; 7 nucleotides align to TRBD1. Trimming took 1 base from V and 3 from J; bases not matched to a gene: 5. The CDR3 covers 16 residues. Looked up from germline, CDR1 is MNHNS and CDR2 is SASEGT. The CDR3 loop is CASSEGGTAPNEKLFF. DNA for the CDR3: TGTGCCAGCAGTGAAGGGGGGACAGCCCCTAATGAAAAACTGTTTTTT.